The 6 T cell receptor beta chains listed next were all sequenced from one sample in a study of cytomegalovirus exposure and HLA in healthy donors. A multiplex PCR was run with 60 Vbeta primers and 13 Jbeta primers. The data were produced by immunoSEQ multiplex PCR, yet TCRdb's version contains in-frame clones alone and is incomplete. In the table there are some 90,000 clones, 65% to 80% of which are singletons. Material: PBMCs. These receptors originate from a man aged 40-55 years in good health and CMV-seronegative.

The chain has TRBV7-2 and TRBJ2-7; no definite D call. V was trimmed by 6 bases and J by 7 bases, leaving 16 bases between them. Per the germline V gene, CDR1 is SGHTA and CDR2 is FQGNSA. The CDR3 totals 13 residues. CDR3 sequence: CASSLSPSREQYF. The CDR3 nucleotides are TGTGCCAGCAGTCTAAGCCCTTCGCGAGAGCAGTACTTC.

This clone has a handful of counts. CDR3 in amino acids: CASKKGTGGTEAFF. The CDR3 bases are TGTGCCAGTAAAAAGGGGACAGGGGGGACTGAAGCTTTCTTT. The chain has TRBV19 and TRBJ1-1; 11 bases fit TRBD1. V gave up 7 bases and J gave up 5 bases; unmatched junction bases: 6. Per the germline V gene, CDR1 is LNHDA and CDR2 is SQIVND (reference sequence). This CDR3 has 14 residues.

This clone was seen only once. The chain employs TRBV27 and TRBJ1-1, with 7 bases fitting TRBD1. Per the germline V gene, CDR1 is MNHEY and CDR2 is SMNVEV (reference sequence). V shed 2 bases, J shed 5 bases, and the junction held 8 bases outside the gene matches. The CDR3 loop spans 15 amino acids. The CDR3, as DNA: TGTGCCAGCAGTTTAGTAGCAGGGGGTTGGACTGAAGCTTTCTTT. Its translation: CASSLVAGGWTEAFF.

The chain employs TRBV19 and TRBJ1-1, with 7 bases identical to TRBD1. CDR1 and CDR2 (germline): LNHDA, SQIVND (reference sequence). Trimming at V came to 7 bases and at J to 2 bases, leaving 7 bases not matched to a gene. This CDR3 region has 14 residues. The CDR3 spells CASNNDRANTEAFF. The CDR3 nucleotides are TGTGCCAGTAACAATGACAGGGCCAACACTGAAGCTTTCTTT.

For the CDR3, the DNA is TGTGCCAGCAGCTTAGGGCAGGGTTGGGACAATGAGCAGTTCTTC. It codes for CASSLGQGWDNEQFF. The chain recombines TRBV5-4 with TRBJ2-1; D might be TRBD1 (5 bases). CDR1 and CDR2 (germline): SGHNT, YYREEE (reference sequence). The CDR3 covers 15 residues. V shed 2 bases and J shed 5 bases, with 14 bases lying between them.

The genes are TRBV28 and TRBJ1-6; no clear D gene. Germline V gene data show CDR1 as MDHEN and CDR2 as SYDVKM. The CDR3 has 21 residues. The ends were cut back, 4 bases at V and 0 bases at J, with 25 bases in the middle. The CDR3 nucleotides are TGTGCCAGCAGTTGGACCCCCCCGTGGCAGGTCGAGGGCTCCTATAATTCACCCCTCCACTTT. Amino acids: CASSWTPPWQVEGSYNSPLHF.